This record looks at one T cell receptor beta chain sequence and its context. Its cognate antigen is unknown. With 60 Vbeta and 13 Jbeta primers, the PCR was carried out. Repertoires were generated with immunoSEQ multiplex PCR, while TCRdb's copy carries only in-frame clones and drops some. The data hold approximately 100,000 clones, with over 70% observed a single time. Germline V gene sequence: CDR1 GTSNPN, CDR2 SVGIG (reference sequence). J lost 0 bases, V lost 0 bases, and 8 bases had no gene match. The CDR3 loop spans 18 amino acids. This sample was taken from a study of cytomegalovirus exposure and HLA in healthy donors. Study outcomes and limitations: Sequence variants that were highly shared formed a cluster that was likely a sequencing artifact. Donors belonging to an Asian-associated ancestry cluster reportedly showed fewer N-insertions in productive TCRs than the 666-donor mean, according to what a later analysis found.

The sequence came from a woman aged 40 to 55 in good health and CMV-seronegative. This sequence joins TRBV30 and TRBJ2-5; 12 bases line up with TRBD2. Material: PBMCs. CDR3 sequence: CAWSVGLLAGGYQETQYF. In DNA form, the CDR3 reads TGTGCCTGGAGTGTAGGTCTGCTAGCGGGGGGGTACCAAGAGACCCAGTACTTC.